These T cell receptor beta chains were read from a single sample in a study of shared clonotypes between healthy human individuals. This table comes from immunoSEQ multiplex PCR, and its TCRdb copy is limited to in-frame clones, with some not included. This table holds about 2.1 million clones, 85% to 95% found once. Sequenced: naive CD8+ T cells from PBMCs. The receptors shown here come from a man between 18 and 29 years old in good health. Some clones in this sample may be carry-over from other donors' samples. Both conserved end residues are part of each CDR3. Each record gives: CDR3 protein, CDR3 DNA, clone size, V gene, D gene, J gene. The D gene is left open where the match is weak. Only some rows state a clone size, as once, few, many or a class for expanded clones.

CDR3aa: CASSFAGRAYEQYF; CDR3nt: TGTGCCAGCAGTTTTGCTGGACGGGCCTACGAGCAGTACTTC; abundance: .; v_gene: TRBV27; d_gene: .; j_gene: TRBJ2-7
CDR3aa: CASSLVATNEQFF; CDR3nt: TGTGCCAGCAGCTTAGTCGCTACTAACGAGCAGTTCTTC; abundance: .; v_gene: TRBV11-1; d_gene: .; j_gene: TRBJ2-1
CDR3aa: CASSFTPDEQYF; CDR3nt: TGTGCCAGCAGTTTCACTCCCGACGAGCAGTACTTC; abundance: .; v_gene: TRBV27; d_gene: .; j_gene: TRBJ2-7
CDR3aa: CASSRLLGVGVTGNTIYF; CDR3nt: TGCGCCAGCAGCCGGCTCCTGGGTGTGGGGGTAACTGGAAACACCATATATTTT; abundance: .; v_gene: TRBV4-3; d_gene: .; j_gene: TRBJ1-3
CDR3aa: CASSQALSGQLSYEQYF; CDR3nt: TGTGCCAGCAGCCAAGCACTTTCCGGACAGCTCTCCTACGAGCAGTACTTC; abundance: .; v_gene: TRBV14; d_gene: .; j_gene: TRBJ2-7
CDR3aa: CASSLSRNEQFF; CDR3nt: TGTGCCAGCAGCTTGTCGAGGAATGAGCAGTTCTTC; abundance: .; v_gene: TRBV5-6; d_gene: .; j_gene: TRBJ2-1
CDR3aa: CASSTRQGFTGETQYF; CDR3nt: TGTGCCAGCAGCACACGACAGGGTTTCACAGGAGAGACCCAGTACTTC; abundance: .; v_gene: TRBV11-2; d_gene: TRBD1; j_gene: TRBJ2-5
CDR3aa: CASSFPDPLRAFF; CDR3nt: TGTGCCAGCAGCTTCCCGGACCCGTTAAGGGCTTTCTTT; abundance: .; v_gene: TRBV7-9; d_gene: .; j_gene: TRBJ1-1
CDR3aa: CASSQDELGVEAFF; CDR3nt: TGTGCCAGCAGCCAAGATGAGTTGGGGGTCGAAGCTTTCTTT; abundance: .; v_gene: TRBV4-2; d_gene: .; j_gene: TRBJ1-1
CDR3aa: CASSGGNTIYF; CDR3nt: TGCGCCAGCAGTGGTGGAAACACCATATATTTT; abundance: .; v_gene: TRBV10-2; d_gene: .; j_gene: TRBJ1-3
CDR3aa: CASSQNQGRGNTGELFF; CDR3nt: TGTGCCAGCAGCCAAAACCAGGGGCGAGGGAACACCGGGGAGCTGTTTTTT; abundance: .; v_gene: TRBV16; d_gene: .; j_gene: TRBJ2-2
CDR3aa: CASTRGWGLDREQFF; CDR3nt: TGTGCCAGCACAAGAGGTTGGGGCCTCGATCGGGAGCAGTTCTTC; abundance: .; v_gene: TRBV6-1; d_gene: .; j_gene: TRBJ2-1
CDR3aa: CASRWAAGSSYNEQFF; CDR3nt: TGTGCCAGCAGGTGGGCAGCGGGGAGCTCCTACAATGAGCAGTTCTTC; abundance: .; v_gene: TRBV27; d_gene: TRBD2; j_gene: TRBJ2-1
CDR3aa: CASSFLGRGTEAFF; CDR3nt: TGCGCCAGCAGTTTTCTAGGCAGGGGCACTGAAGCTTTCTTT; abundance: .; v_gene: TRBV5-1; d_gene: .; j_gene: TRBJ1-1
CDR3aa: CASSTKVGRAIYEQYF; CDR3nt: TGTGCCAGCAGCACCAAAGTGGGCAGGGCGATCTACGAGCAGTACTTC; abundance: once; v_gene: TRBV13; d_gene: .; j_gene: TRBJ2-7
CDR3aa: CSVGRVAGAPETQYF; CDR3nt: TGCAGCGTTGGTAGGGTAGCGGGAGCCCCAGAGACCCAGTACTTC; abundance: .; v_gene: TRBV29-1; d_gene: TRBD2; j_gene: TRBJ2-5
CDR3aa: CASSPERRDEKLFF; CDR3nt: TGTGCCAGCAGCCCGGAGAGGAGGGATGAAAAACTGTTTTTT; abundance: .; v_gene: TRBV6-5; d_gene: .; j_gene: TRBJ1-4
CDR3aa: CASSRTANPYNEQFF; CDR3nt: TGTGCCAGCAGCCGTACAGCAAACCCTTACAATGAGCAGTTCTTC; abundance: .; v_gene: TRBV28; d_gene: .; j_gene: TRBJ2-1
CDR3aa: CASRPGTQETQYF; CDR3nt: TGTGCCAGCAGGCCTGGGACACAAGAGACCCAGTACTTC; abundance: .; v_gene: TRBV28; d_gene: .; j_gene: TRBJ2-5
CDR3aa: CASSSPGARGELFF; CDR3nt: TGTGCCAGCAGCTCTCCCGGTGCCCGGGGGGAGCTGTTTTTT; abundance: .; v_gene: TRBV6-5; d_gene: .; j_gene: TRBJ2-2
CDR3aa: CASSEWVNTEAFF; CDR3nt: TGTGCCAGCAGTGAATGGGTTAACACTGAAGCTTTCTTT; abundance: few; v_gene: TRBV25-1; d_gene: .; j_gene: TRBJ1-1
CDR3aa: CASSPTGAGDNEQYF; CDR3nt: TGTGCCAGCAGCCCTACCGGCGCGGGAGACAACGAGCAGTACTTC; abundance: .; v_gene: TRBV16; d_gene: TRBD2; j_gene: TRBJ2-7
CDR3aa: CASSQDLAGEESYNEQFF; CDR3nt: TGCGCCAGCAGCCAAGATCTAGCGGGAGAAGAGTCCTACAATGAGCAGTTCTTC; abundance: .; v_gene: TRBV4-3; d_gene: TRBD2; j_gene: TRBJ2-1